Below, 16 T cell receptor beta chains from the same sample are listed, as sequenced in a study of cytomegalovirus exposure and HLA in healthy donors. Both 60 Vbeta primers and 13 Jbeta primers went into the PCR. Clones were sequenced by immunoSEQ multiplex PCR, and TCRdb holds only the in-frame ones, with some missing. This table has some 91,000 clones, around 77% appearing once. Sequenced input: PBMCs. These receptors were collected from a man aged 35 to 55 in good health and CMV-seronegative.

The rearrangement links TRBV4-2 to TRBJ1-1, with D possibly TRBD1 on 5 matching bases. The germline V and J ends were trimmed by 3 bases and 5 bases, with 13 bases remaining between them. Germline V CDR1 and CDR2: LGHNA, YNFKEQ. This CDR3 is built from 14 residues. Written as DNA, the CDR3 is TGTGCCAGCAGCCAGCAAACAGGTTGGACTGAAGCTTTCTTT. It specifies CASSQQTGWTEAFF.

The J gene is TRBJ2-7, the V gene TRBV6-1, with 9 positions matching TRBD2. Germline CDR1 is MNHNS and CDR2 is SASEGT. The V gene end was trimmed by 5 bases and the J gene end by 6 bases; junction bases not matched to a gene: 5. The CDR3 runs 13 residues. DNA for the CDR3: TGTGCCAGCAGTCTGCGGGGGGGCCTCGAGCAGTACTTC. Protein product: CASSLRGGLEQYF.

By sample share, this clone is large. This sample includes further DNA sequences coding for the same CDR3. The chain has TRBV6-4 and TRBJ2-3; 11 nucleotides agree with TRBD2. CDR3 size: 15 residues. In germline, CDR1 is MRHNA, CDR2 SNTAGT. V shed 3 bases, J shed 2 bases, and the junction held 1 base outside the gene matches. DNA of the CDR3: TGTGCCAGCAGTGATAGCGGGGGGGCCACAGATACGCAGTATTTT. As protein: CASSDSGGATDTQYF.

Here the CDR3 reads CASSLPGRANTGELFF. CDR3 DNA sequence: TGTGCCAGCAGCTTACCGGGCAGGGCGAACACCGGGGAGCTGTTTTTT. The rearrangement uses TRBV7-9 and TRBJ2-2, with a possible D match to TRBD1 (5 bases). The CDR3 length is 16 residues. V lost 2 bases, J lost 0 bases, and 10 bases lay in between. The germline gives CDR1 SEHNR, CDR2 FQNEAQ (reference sequence).

CDR3 in amino acids: CASSLAGQGLSYNEQFF. The CDR3 nucleotides are TGCGCCAGCAGCTTGGCCGGACAGGGGCTATCCTACAATGAGCAGTTCTTC. J is TRBJ2-1 and V is TRBV5-1; TRBD1 aligns across 9 bases. This CDR3 region has 17 residues. Germline lookup yields CDR1 SGHRS and CDR2 YFSETQ. Trimming at V came to 0 bases and at J to 1 base, leaving 5 bases not matched to a gene.

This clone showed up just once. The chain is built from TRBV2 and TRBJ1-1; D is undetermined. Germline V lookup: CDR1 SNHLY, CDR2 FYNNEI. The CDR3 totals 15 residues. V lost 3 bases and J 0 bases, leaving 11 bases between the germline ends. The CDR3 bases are TGTGCCAGCAGTGACAAAAACGGTATGAACACTGAAGCTTTCTTT. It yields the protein CASSDKNGMNTEAFF.

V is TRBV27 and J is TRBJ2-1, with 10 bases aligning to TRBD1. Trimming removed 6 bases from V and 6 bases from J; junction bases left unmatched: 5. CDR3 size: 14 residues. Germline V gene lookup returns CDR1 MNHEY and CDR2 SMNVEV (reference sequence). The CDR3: CASRGTGEGNEQFF. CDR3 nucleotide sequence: TGTGCCAGCAGGGGGACAGGGGAGGGCAATGAGCAGTTCTTC.

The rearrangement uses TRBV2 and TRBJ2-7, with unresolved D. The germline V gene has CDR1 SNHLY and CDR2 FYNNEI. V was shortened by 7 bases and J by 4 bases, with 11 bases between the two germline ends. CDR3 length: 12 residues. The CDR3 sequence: CASTSSYYEQYF. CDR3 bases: TGTGCCAGCACTTCCTCTTATTACGAGCAGTACTTC.

The CDR3 region has the DNA TGTGCCAGCAGTTCGGGACAGCTTTATAGCAATCAGCCCCAGCATTTT. Protein product: CASSSGQLYSNQPQHF. The chain carries TRBV7-8 and TRBJ1-5, with 7 bases that match TRBD1. Per germline, CDR1 SGHVS and CDR2 FQNEAQ. This CDR3 is built from 16 residues. V lost 6 bases and J lost 0; bases outside the gene matches: 8.

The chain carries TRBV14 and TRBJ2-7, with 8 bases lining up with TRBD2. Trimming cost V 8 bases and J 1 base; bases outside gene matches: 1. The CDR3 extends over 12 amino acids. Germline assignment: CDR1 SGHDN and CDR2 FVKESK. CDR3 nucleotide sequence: TGTGCCAGCCAGCGGGAGTCCTACGAGCAGTACTTC. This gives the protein CASQRESYEQYF.

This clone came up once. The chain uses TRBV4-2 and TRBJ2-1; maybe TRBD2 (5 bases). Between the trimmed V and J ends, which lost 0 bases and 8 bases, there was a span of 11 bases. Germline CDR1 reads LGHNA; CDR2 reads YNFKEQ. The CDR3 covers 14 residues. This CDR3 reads CASSQEVLRDEQFF. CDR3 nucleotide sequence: TGTGCCAGCAGCCAAGAAGTGCTGAGGGATGAGCAGTTCTTC.

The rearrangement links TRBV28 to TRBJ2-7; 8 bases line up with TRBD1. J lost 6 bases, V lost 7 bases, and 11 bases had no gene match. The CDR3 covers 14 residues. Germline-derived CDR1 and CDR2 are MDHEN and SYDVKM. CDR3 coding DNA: TGTGCCAGCACCACGACAGGGGTCGTTGGCGAGCAGTACTTC. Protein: CASTTTGVVGEQYF.

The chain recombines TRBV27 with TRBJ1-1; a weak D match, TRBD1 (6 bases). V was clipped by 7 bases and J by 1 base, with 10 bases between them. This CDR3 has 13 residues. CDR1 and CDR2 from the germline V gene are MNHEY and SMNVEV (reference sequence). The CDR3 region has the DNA TGTGCCAGCATGACCAGGGGGAACACTGAAGCTTTCTTT. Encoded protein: CASMTRGNTEAFF.

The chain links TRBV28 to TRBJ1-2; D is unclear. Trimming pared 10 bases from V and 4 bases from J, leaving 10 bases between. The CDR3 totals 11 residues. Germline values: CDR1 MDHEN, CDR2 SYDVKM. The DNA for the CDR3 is TGTGCCACCTTTTCCGGCTATGGCTACACCTTC. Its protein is CATFSGYGYTF.

CDR3 amino acids: CASSYGQIYGYTF. The CDR3 nucleotides read TGTGCCAGCAGTTATGGACAGATCTATGGCTACACCTTC. The V call is TRBV6-1, the J call TRBJ1-2; TRBD1 is a possible D gene (6 bases). V lost 5 bases and J lost 4, with 11 bases in between. Germline V gives CDR1 MNHNS, CDR2 SASEGT. This CDR3 is built from 13 residues.

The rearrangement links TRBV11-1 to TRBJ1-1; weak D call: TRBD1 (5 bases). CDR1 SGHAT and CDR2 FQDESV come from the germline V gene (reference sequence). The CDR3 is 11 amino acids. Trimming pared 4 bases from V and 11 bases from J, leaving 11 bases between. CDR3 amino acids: CASSSVGGAFF. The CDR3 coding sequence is TGTGCCAGCAGCTCGGTGGGGGGGGCTTTCTTT.